One sample yielded the 20 T cell receptor beta chains listed below, sequenced in a study of metastatic and nonmetastatic thyroid tumors. Treatment of any kind had been given to no patient before thyroid surgery. MiXCR reprocessed the PCR reads for TCRdb. The data show 11,000 or so clones, around 25% seen once. Source material: adjacent normal tissue. These receptors all stem from a male donor with papillary thyroid cancer or a benign thyroid nodule (not recorded which). Some clones in this sample may be carry-over from other donors' samples.

This clone is medium-sized in the sample. The CDR3 sequence: CSARDGGDFNNEQFF. In DNA form, the CDR3 reads TGCAGTGCTAGAGATGGTGGGGACTTCAACAATGAGCAGTTCTTC. The chain joins TRBV20-1 to TRBJ2-1; D is possibly TRBD2 (6 bases). CDR3 length equals 15 residues. Trimming left V 0 bases short and J 5 bases short, with 14 bases between. Germline loops: CDR1 DFQATT, CDR2 SNEGSKA (reference sequence).

This clone is medium-sized (0.01 to 0.1%). The CDR3 reads CASSGTAREAFF. In nucleotides, the CDR3 is TGTGCCAGCTCCGGGACGGCTAGGGAAGCTTTCTTT. The chain is built from TRBV2 and TRBJ1-1; tentatively, D is TRBD1 (5 bases). Germline CDR1 reads SNHLY; CDR2 reads FYNNEI. V was cut by 8 bases and J by 8 bases, with 15 bases left in between. The CDR3 is made up of 12 amino acids.

This chain joins TRBV12-3 or TRBV12-4 and TRBJ2-5; D perhaps matches TRBD2 (5 bases). This CDR3 spans 13 amino acids. The ends were cut back, 5 bases at V and 12 bases at J, with 19 bases in the middle. CDR3 in DNA: TGTGCCAGCAGTCCCACAAGGACTTCTTTGGAGTACTTC. It encodes CASSPTRTSLEYF.

By share, this clone ranks as medium-sized. The rearrangement joins TRBV6-1 to TRBJ2-7, with 12 nucleotides matching TRBD2. With 5 bases clipped from V and 3 bases from J, the junction kept 8 bases outside the gene matches. The CDR3 loop spans 16 amino acids. Germline V gene sequence: CDR1 MNHNS, CDR2 SASEGT. CDR3 coding DNA: TGTGCCAGCAGTCTCAGTCTAGCGGGAGGGGTCTACGAGCAGTACTTC. It yields the protein CASSLSLAGGVYEQYF.

The chain links TRBV5-1 to TRBJ2-7; D is perhaps TRBD1 or TRBD2 (5 bases each). Germline lookup yields CDR1 SGHRS and CDR2 YFSETQ. This CDR3 region has 18 residues. V was shortened by 4 bases and J by 4 bases, with 27 bases between the two germline ends. The CDR3: CASSEGTAGVAARYEQYF. The CDR3 nucleotides read TGCGCCAGCAGCGAAGGGACCGCCGGAGTAGCCGCTCGGTACGAGCAGTACTTC.

The V and J genes are TRBV28 and TRBJ1-1; TRBD1 is a possible D gene (6 bases). The CDR3 is 13 amino acids. Germline loops: CDR1 MDHEN, CDR2 SYDVKM. Trimming stripped 5 bases from V and 7 bases from J, with 14 bases between. DNA for the CDR3: TGTGCCAGCAGTCGTGGACAGTCCCTTGAAGCTTTCTTT. Its translation is CASSRGQSLEAFF.

V gene TRBV5-6 combines with J gene TRBJ2-7, with D possibly TRBD1 on 6 matching bases. Trimming took 3 bases from V and 2 from J, leaving 18 bases between them. The germline V gene encodes CDR1 SGHDT and CDR2 YYEEEE. The CDR3 runs to 16 residues. This chain's CDR3 is CASSSYKSGQPYEQYF. The CDR3 DNA follows: TGTGCCAGCAGCTCATATAAATCAGGACAGCCCTACGAGCAGTACTTC.

The chain recombines TRBV7-9 with TRBJ2-5; 14 bases line up with TRBD2. Looked up from germline, CDR1 is SEHNR and CDR2 is FQNEAQ (reference sequence). Germline trimming cut 4 bases from V and 4 bases from J; bases unmatched to any gene: 2. CDR3 length: 15 amino acids. The CDR3 protein is CASSWGTSGGETQYF. CDR3 DNA sequence: TGTGCCAGCAGCTGGGGGACTAGCGGGGGAGAGACCCAGTACTTC.

This sequence joins TRBV5-1 and TRBJ2-3; D is perhaps TRBD2 (6 bases). The CDR3 runs to 15 residues. Germline V gene data show CDR1 as SGHRS and CDR2 as YFSETQ. V was pared by 9 bases and J by 4 bases, with 21 bases between. The CDR3 loop reads CAISLLTGVADTQYF. The CDR3 DNA reads as TGCGCCATTAGCTTGCTGACGGGGGTAGCAGATACGCAGTATTTT.

The chain recombines TRBV11-2 with TRBJ2-7; 8 bases fit TRBD2. The CDR3 covers 18 residues. Losses at the gene ends were 1 base for V and 1 base for J; bases not matched to a gene: 12. Germline V gives CDR1 SGHAT, CDR2 FQNNGV. CDR3 sequence reads: CASSLVFPSSGSSYEQYF. The CDR3 bases are TGTGCCAGCAGCTTAGTCTTCCCCAGCAGCGGGAGTTCCTACGAGCAGTACTTC. The variable domain in full, with the rest retrieved from reference TRBV11-2 and TRBJ2-7, is EAGVAQSPRYKIIEKRQSVAFWCNPISGHATLYWYQQILGQGPKLLIQFQNNGVVDDSQLPKDRFSAERLKGVDSTLKIQPAKLEDSAVYLCASSLVFPSSGSSYEQYFGPGTRLTVT.

Comment on this clone: This clone may be a read error of a much larger clone one base away. The gene calls are TRBV2 and TRBJ2-7; 9 bases fit TRBD2. Germline CDR1 SNHLY, CDR2 FYNNEI. CDR3 length equals 16 residues. Trimming took 1 base from V and 2 from J; bases not matched to a gene: 6. Written as DNA, the CDR3 is TGTGCCAGCAGTGAAGGGGCTAGCGGGGTGCCCTACGAGCAGTACTTC. It encodes CASSEGASGVPYEQYF. Supplemented by reference TRBV2 and TRBJ2-7, the full variable domain reads EPEVTQTPSHQVTQMGQEVILRCVPISNHLYFYWYRQILGQKVEFLVSFYNNEISEKSEIFDDQFSVERPDGSNFTLKIRSTKLEDSAMYFCASSEGASGVPYEQYFGPGTRLTVT.

V and J are TRBV2 and TRBJ2-2, with TRBD1 as a possible D gene (6 bases). Germline CDR1 and CDR2: SNHLY and FYNNEI. CDR3 length: 15 residues. The ends were cut back, 6 bases at V and 10 bases at J, with 21 bases in the middle. CDR3: CASRLGQLMREELFF. The CDR3 DNA reads TGTGCCAGCAGACTCGGACAGCTTATGAGAGAGGAGCTGTTTTTT. The full variable domain, completed using reference TRBV2 and TRBJ2-2, is EPEVTQTPSHQVTQMGQEVILRCVPISNHLYFYWYRQILGQKVEFLVSFYNNEISEKSEIFDDQFSVERPDGSNFTLKIRSTKLEDSAMYFCASRLGQLMREELFFGEGSRLTVL.

The rearrangement uses TRBV11-2 and TRBJ1-1; D might be TRBD1 (6 bases). This CDR3 has 16 residues. From germline, CDR1 is SGHAT and CDR2 FQNNGV. Trimming removed 3 bases from V and 0 bases from J, with 14 bases in between. The CDR3 coding sequence is TGTGCCAGCAGCTTCCCCAGGGGCGAGGTGAACACTGAAGCTTTCTTT. As protein: CASSFPRGEVNTEAFF.

V gene TRBV6-7 combines with J gene TRBJ2-5, with 8 positions matching TRBD2. TRBV6-7 is an ORF; its function is uncertain. The CDR3 extends over 13 amino acids. The junction had 4 bases not matched to a gene; V was cut back by 8 bases and J by 2 bases. The CDR3 region is CASAGLAQETQYF. The CDR3 DNA is TGTGCCAGCGCCGGACTAGCTCAAGAGACCCAGTACTTC.

This rearrangement joins TRBV6-9 to TRBJ1-1; 8 bases fit TRBD1. This CDR3 is 13 amino acids long. The ends lost 3 bases at V and 10 bases at J; junction bases unmatched: 7. Germline V lookup: CDR1 MNHGY, CDR2 SVAAGI. CDR3 amino acids: CASSYQGAVRAFF. CDR3 DNA: TGTGCCAGCAGTTACCAGGGGGCGGTAAGAGCTTTCTTT.

The chain carries TRBV28 and TRBJ1-1, with D possibly being TRBD1 (6 bases). V was cut by 6 bases and J by 1 base, with 12 bases left in between. Germline V CDR1 and CDR2: MDHEN, SYDVKM. This CDR3 is built from 14 residues. The CDR3 nucleotides read TGTGCCAGCAGCGGTGGGGGGGCGAACACTGAAGCTTTCTTT. It codes for CASSGGGANTEAFF.

By its share, this clone is medium-sized. The rearrangement joins TRBV7-2 to TRBJ2-7; D unresolved. The CDR3 is 13 amino acids. V dropped 1 base and J dropped 10 bases, with 14 bases sitting between them. The germline CDR1 and CDR2 sequences are SGHTA and FQGNSA. The CDR3: CASSLEHLRLQYF. In DNA form, the CDR3 reads TGTGCCAGCAGCTTAGAACACCTGCGCCTACAGTACTTC.

In its sample, this clone ranks as medium-sized. The rearrangement joins TRBV19 to TRBJ1-1, with D possibly being TRBD1 (5 bases). Per germline, CDR1 LNHDA and CDR2 SQIVND (reference sequence). Trimming left V 3 bases short and J 3 bases short, with 8 bases between. This CDR3 contains 13 residues. In DNA, the CDR3 is TGTGCCAGTAGTATGTTACAGGACACTGAAGCTTTCTTT. It codes for CASSMLQDTEAFF.

This clone was counted many times. The genes are TRBV3-1 and TRBJ2-1, with 11 bases that match TRBD2. Germline V gene data show CDR1 as LGHDT and CDR2 as YNNKEL (reference sequence). Unmatched junction bases numbered 12, after V lost 5 bases and J lost 6 bases. The CDR3 is 17 residues long. This CDR3 reads CASSSLLSSGRVNEQFF. For the CDR3, the DNA is TGTGCCAGCAGCTCCCTTTTGAGTAGCGGGAGGGTCAATGAGCAGTTCTTC.

J is TRBJ1-1 and V is TRBV19, with D perhaps matching TRBD1 (5 bases). The CDR3 runs 16 residues. Germline CDR1 and CDR2: LNHDA and SQIVND (reference sequence). Trimming pared 4 bases from V and 1 base from J, leaving 16 bases between. The CDR3 nucleotides read TGTGCCAGTAGTACCCCTCCGGGACCCTGGAACACTGAAGCTTTCTTT. It yields the protein CASSTPPGPWNTEAFF.